A single sample is the source of the 10 T cell receptor beta chains below, sequenced in a study of beta chain features in type 1 diabetes. cDNA synthesis used the whole RNA isolate, giving expressed TCRB sequences. Only in-frame clones appear in the TCRdb table, and some are missing; sequencing was by immunoSEQ multiplex PCR. This table holds 400,000 to 500,000 clones, approximately 13% found once. The sample consisted of naive CD4+ T cells from blood. These receptors were taken from a man aged 25 to 45 in good health.

The genes are TRBV30 and TRBJ2-5; 9 bases align to TRBD1. Trimming cost V 3 bases and J 4 bases; bases outside gene matches: 3. Germline V CDR1 and CDR2: GTSNPN, SVGIG (reference sequence). This CDR3 has 13 amino acids. CDR3 region: CAWSLGQGETQYF. The CDR3 coding sequence is TGTGCCTGGAGCCTGGGACAGGGAGAGACCCAGTACTTC.

This clone was counted a few times. Other DNA sequences from this sample encode an identical CDR3 as well. The chain has TRBV15 and TRBJ2-3; the D is unclear. Per germline, CDR1 LNHNV and CDR2 YYDKDF (reference sequence). This CDR3 is built from 15 residues. Between the trimmed V and J ends, which lost 0 bases and 6 bases, there was a span of 13 bases. As DNA, the CDR3 is TGTGCCACCAGCAGAGATCCGGGCGGTACGGATACGCAGTATTTT. Translation: CATSRDPGGTDTQYF.

This clone was detected only a few times. V is TRBV5-1 and J is TRBJ2-7; 9 positions agree with TRBD1. There are 14 residues in the CDR3. Germline values: CDR1 SGHRS, CDR2 YFSETQ. V dropped 5 bases and J dropped 4; count of bases not matched to a gene: 7. CDR3 protein: CASRKPGQGYEQYF. The CDR3 DNA reads as TGCGCCAGCAGGAAGCCGGGACAGGGATACGAGCAGTACTTC. Together with reference TRBV5-1 and TRBJ2-7, the CDR3 gives the full variable domain: KAGVTQTPRYLIKTRGQQVTLSCSPISGHRSVSWYQQTPGQGLQFLFEYFSETQRNKGNFPGRFSGRQFSNSRSEMNVSTLELGDSALYLCASRKPGQGYEQYFGPGTRLTVT.

The chain uses TRBV2 and TRBJ1-2, with 8 bases identical to TRBD1. Trimming cost V 0 bases and J 6 bases; bases outside gene matches: 6. CDR3 length: 15 residues. Looked up from germline, CDR1 is SNHLY and CDR2 is FYNNEI. CDR3 DNA sequence: TGTGCCAGCAGTGAAGCGAGACAGGGGTCCAATGGCTACACCTTC. Translation: CASSEARQGSNGYTF.

This clone was counted between two and nine times. The V and J genes are TRBV9 and TRBJ1-2; the match to TRBD1 covers 8 bases. CDR3 length equals 14 residues. V lost 3 bases, J lost 5 bases, and 6 bases stayed unmatched. CDR1 is SGDLS, CDR2 YYNGEE, per germline. CDR3 region: CASSDAGGGYGYTF. The CDR3, as DNA: TGTGCCAGCAGCGATGCAGGGGGCGGTTATGGCTACACCTTC.

The J gene is TRBJ1-2, the V gene TRBV4-3; no clear D. Germline V gene data show CDR1 as LGHNA and CDR2 as YSLEER. The V end was cut by 0 bases, the J end by 3 bases, with 14 bases between. The CDR3 is 16 residues long. The CDR3 reads CASSQDLASPDYGYTF. The CDR3 coding sequence is TGCGCCAGCAGCCAAGATTTAGCCTCGCCAGACTATGGCTACACCTTC.

This clone has only a few counts. The rearrangement links TRBV2 to TRBJ2-1, with 10 bases identical to TRBD2. This CDR3 region has 15 residues. V was clipped by 4 bases and J by 4 bases; unmatched bases: 4. Germline-derived CDR1 and CDR2 are SNHLY and FYNNEI. This CDR3 is CASSGTSGRYNEQFF. The CDR3 coding sequence is TGTGCCAGCAGTGGGACTAGCGGACGTTACAATGAGCAGTTCTTC. The whole variable domain, remainder taken from reference TRBV2 and TRBJ2-1, is EPEVTQTPSHQVTQMGQEVILRCVPISNHLYFYWYRQILGQKVEFLVSFYNNEISEKSEIFDDQFSVERPDGSNFTLKIRSTKLEDSAMYFCASSGTSGRYNEQFFGPGTRLTVL.

V usage is TRBV2 and J usage is TRBJ1-1; D might be TRBD1 (6 bases). Germline V gene lookup returns CDR1 SNHLY and CDR2 FYNNEI. The CDR3 consists of 15 residues. With 7 bases removed from V and 2 bases from J, the gap between germline ends came to 17 bases. The CDR3: CASTLQGGANTEAFF. In DNA form, the CDR3 reads TGTGCCAGCACCCTCCAAGGGGGGGCTAACACTGAAGCTTTCTTT.

This clone was recorded a few times. V gene TRBV5-1 combines with J gene TRBJ2-5; TRBD1 matches at 10 bases. The V gene's germline CDR1 is SGHRS and CDR2 YFSETQ. The V segment lost 3 bases and the J segment 0 bases; nucleotides outside the gene matches: 2. The CDR3 runs 15 residues. CDR3 nucleotides: TGCGCCAGCAGCTGGGGGACAGGGGACCAAGAGACCCAGTACTTC. Translating it yields CASSWGTGDQETQYF.

The J gene is TRBJ2-5, the V gene TRBV11-2, with D possibly TRBD1 on 5 matching bases. Trimming pared 6 bases from V and 3 bases from J, leaving 8 bases between. The CDR3 spans 12 residues. Germline-derived CDR1 and CDR2 are SGHAT and FQNNGV. CDR3 bases: TGTGCCAGCAGACAGACAGAAGAGACCCAGTACTTC. Translated, it gives CASRQTEETQYF.